This T cell receptor beta chain was identified in a study of vaccination and CD4 T cells after COVID-19 (dated by TCRdb to between 2021 and 2022). Study-wide context: Convalescent patients had a positive SARS-CoV-2 result on nasal swab PCR, and of these patients, several had mild disease and one had severe disease. For three convalescent patients, samples were collected at an early post-vaccination timepoint (day 14) as well as at a late post-vaccination timepoint (days 161 to 241). In roughly 11 COVID-19 convalescent patients and 4 infection-naive healthy vaccine recipients, the spike-specific CD4+ TCR repertoire before mRNA vaccination was compared with the repertoire after mRNA vaccination. The convalescent cohort included six males and four females, with two Hispanic individuals, seven Caucasians, two Asians and one multiracial person. Post-vaccine blood samples were collected a median of approximately 68 days after the second vaccine dose, ranging from roughly 12 to 250 days. Post-COVID blood samples were collected from convalescent patients a median of around 100 days after diagnosis, with a range of about 35 to 180 days. Each participant got two doses of either the Pfizer-BioNTech BNT162b2 vaccine (n=8) or the Moderna mRNA-1273 vaccine (n=2).

The sample's time point label is to be understood as: late sampling 161 to 241 days after vaccination in a few convalescent patients. The positive SARS-CoV-2 PCR tests of the convalescent patients were dated from March to December 2020, before the Alpha, Beta and Delta variants emerged in the United States. PBMCs were separated from whole blood using Ficoll-Paque Plus gradient centrifugation and then either used fresh or cryopreserved at -140C. What the study reported, not specific to this receptor: Among convalescent patients, a median about 90% of the SARS-CoV-2-reactive clones seen after vaccination appeared only after vaccination, which suggests priming specific to the vaccine. Of the vaccine-specific clones found in convalescent patients, nearly all (304 of 307) were mono-reactive for SARS-CoV-2 spike instead of being cross-reactive with common cold coronaviruses. The study included relatively few convalescent patients and did not analyze early timepoints after natural infection. Although the median number of SARS-CoV-2-reactive clonotypes went up from roughly 20 after infection to some 40 after vaccination, the increase was not significant.

The method behind the library was PCR. Instrument used: Illumina iSeq 100. In the authors' own workflow: Non-productive sequences were removed, and CDR3s not starting with C, not ending with F or W, or shorter than 7 amino acids were discarded. Using R version 3.6.1, CDR3 homology was evaluated through Levenshtein distances (stringdist) along with unrooted phylogenetic trees (ape). TCRdb ran its own pipeline on the public reads, namely fastp trimming at Q25 and MiXCR clone calling, and kept in-frame beta chains. Records with the same CDR3 protein are collapsed into one entry carrying the most frequent genes and DNA. TCRdb's processing, not the authors' own work, is the source of the V and J calls. The sample table lists 35,000 to 45,000 distinct CDR3 sequences, more than 30% of them with a count of one. Clones ranked in the top ten supply around 6.1% of the sample. CDR1 DFQATT and CDR2 SNEGSKA were looked up in the germline V gene (reference sequence). Trimming removed 5 bases from V and 9 bases from J, leaving 17 bases between the germline ends. The CDR3 runs 13 residues from the cysteine to the phenylalanine. The read is trimmed to its CDR3 DNA, 39 bases read in frame from base 1.

This clonotype was detected once. Its antigen is currently not known. Base quality data are lacking; no much larger clone is found one base away. A single read is weak support. This TCR came from a human donor who had recovered from COVID-19. The sequence is built from TRBV20-1 and TRBJ2-1, with the identity of the D gene unclear. Sequencing was performed on CD4+ T cells from blood, taken about 7 months after SARS-CoV-2 vaccination. The CDR3 sequence is CSAGLLRTGEQFF. The DNA sequence follows: TGCAGTGCTGGTCTCTTGAGGACGGGTGAGCAGTTCTTC.